Below are 15 T cell receptor beta chains sequenced from a single sample in a study of blood T cells in healthy people across ages. The use of a sample-barcoded 5' primer and a J-beta primer mix characterized a second PCR of roughly 7 to 12 cycles. TCRdb used MiXCR to reprocess the 5' RACE reads, holding one entry per CDR3 protein. Here the sample spans around 1,800,000 distinct CDR3 sequences, about 39% being singletons. Sequences were obtained from blood. The receptors come from a human donor in good health.

For the CDR3, the DNA is TGTGCCAGCAGCAGAACCTCAGGTGATAGATACGAGCAGTACTTC. Residues: CASSRTSGDRYEQYF. J is TRBJ2-7 and V is TRBV7-2; unclear D gene. The germline V and J ends were trimmed by 5 bases and 4 bases, with 18 bases remaining between them. Per the germline V gene, CDR1 is SGHTA and CDR2 is FQGNSA. The CDR3 has 15 residues.

This clonotype was counted between two and nine times. The chain recombines TRBV20-1 with TRBJ1-2; the match to TRBD1 covers 7 bases. V was clipped by 6 bases and J by 4 bases; unmatched bases: 14. The CDR3 covers 15 residues. CDR1 and CDR2 from the germline V gene are DFQATT and SNEGSKA (reference sequence). In nucleotides, the CDR3 is TGCAGTGCCATACAGCCGGGACAGTCAATCTATGGCTACACCTTC. Translated, it gives CSAIQPGQSIYGYTF.

In this sample, this clonotype turned up a few times. The V gene is TRBV5-1, the J gene TRBJ1-1; no clear D. CDR3 length equals 15 residues. The germline V gene encodes CDR1 SGHRS and CDR2 YFSETQ. V lost 4 bases and J lost 3, with 16 bases in between. The CDR3 loop reads CASSLEDLTYTEAFF. DNA for the CDR3: TGCGCCAGCAGCCTGGAGGATCTCACGTACACTGAAGCTTTCTTT. Full variable domain (outside the CDR3, taken from reference TRBV5-1 and TRBJ1-1): KAGVTQTPRYLIKTRGQQVTLSCSPISGHRSVSWYQQTPGQGLQFLFEYFSETQRNKGNFPGRFSGRQFSNSRSEMNVSTLELGDSALYLCASSLEDLTYTEAFFGQGTRLTVV.

This clonotype showed up many times. The chain couples TRBV12-3 or TRBV12-4 to TRBJ2-7, with a weak D call TRBD2 (6 bases). V gave up 6 bases and J gave up 1 base, with 16 bases separating them. The CDR3 sequence is 15 residues long. Here the CDR3 DNA reads TGTGCCAGCAGCAGTAGACTAGGCCTTTCCTACGAGCAGTACTTC. Its protein product is CASSSRLGLSYEQYF.

The J gene is TRBJ1-6, the V gene TRBV4-3, with 7 nucleotides matching TRBD1. The V gene end was trimmed by 1 base and the J gene end by 9 bases; junction bases not matched to a gene: 9. The CDR3 totals 16 residues. Germline V gene lookup returns CDR1 LGHNA and CDR2 YSLEER. This chain's CDR3 is CASSQGMRQGGSPLHF. The CDR3 bases are TGCGCCAGCAGCCAAGGAATGAGACAGGGAGGTTCACCCCTCCACTTT.

There are a few counts of this clonotype. This CDR3 reads CASNIGLAASTDTQYF. DNA of the CDR3: TGTGCCAGCAACATAGGACTAGCGGCTAGCACAGATACGCAGTATTTT. The V call is TRBV6-6, the J call TRBJ2-3; TRBD2 matches 10 bases. J gave up 0 bases and V 7 bases, and 7 bases lay outside the gene matches. The CDR3 contains 16 residues. CDR1 is MNHNY and CDR2 is SVGAGI in the germline V gene (reference sequence).

In its sample, this clonotype was seen a few times. This chain joins TRBV7-6 and TRBJ2-7; 7 nucleotides agree with TRBD1. Germline loops: CDR1 SGHVS, CDR2 FNYEAQ. This CDR3 comprises 15 residues. V lost 5 bases and J lost 3; bases outside the gene matches: 10. CDR3 nucleotides: TGTGCCAGCAGCCGCGACCGGGACAGAATCTACGAGCAGTACTTC. It codes for CASSRDRDRIYEQYF.

The chain combines TRBV7-2 with TRBJ1-1, with unresolved D. The germline gives CDR1 SGHTA, CDR2 FQGNSA. There are 17 residues in the CDR3. V dropped 2 bases and J dropped 6 bases, with 22 bases sitting between them. CDR3 protein: CASSLSSPPASCAEAFF. CDR3 coding DNA: TGTGCCAGCAGCTTAAGTAGTCCTCCAGCCTCATGCGCTGAAGCTTTCTTT. The entire variable domain, with the rest obtained from reference TRBV7-2 and TRBJ1-1, is as follows: GAGVSQSPSNKVTEKGKDVELRCDPISGHTALYWYRQSLGQGLEFLIYFQGNSAPDKSGLPSDRFSAERTGGSVSTLTIQRTQQEDSAVYLCASSLSSPPASCAEAFFGQGTRLTVV.

V usage is TRBV20-1 and J usage is TRBJ2-4; 10 positions agree with TRBD2. CDR3 length: 16 residues. V was clipped by 4 bases and J by 0 bases; unmatched bases: 6. Germline values: CDR1 DFQATT, CDR2 SNEGSKA (reference sequence). The CDR3 DNA reads TGCAGTGCTACTGATCCTAGCGGGGGAGCCAAAAACATTCAGTACTTC. As protein: CSATDPSGGAKNIQYF.

This chain uses TRBV4-1 with TRBJ1-1; the D gene is possibly TRBD1 (6 bases). Germline lookup yields CDR1 MGHRA and CDR2 YSYEKL. V was trimmed by 4 bases and J by 1 base, leaving 13 bases between them. This CDR3 region has 15 residues. In DNA form, the CDR3 reads TGCGCCAGCAGCCCCGGACAGATAAAGAACACTGAAGCTTTCTTT. As protein: CASSPGQIKNTEAFF.

This clonotype was observed at least ten times. The rearrangement links TRBV5-5 to TRBJ2-7; no definite D call. Trimming shortened V by 0 bases and J by 3 bases, and 10 bases separated the two germline ends. The CDR3 sequence is 14 residues long. CDR1 is SGHKS and CDR2 is YYEKEE in the germline V gene (reference sequence). CDR3 residues: CASSLVGAGYEQYF. CDR3 bases: TGTGCCAGCAGCTTGGTTGGAGCAGGCTACGAGCAGTACTTC.

Concerning this clonotype: At one of its ends the junction is not consistent with the germline gene, which may arise from a read error. The chain joins TRBV14 to TRBJ2-7; the D is unclear. The CDR3 loop spans 14 amino acids. Germline V lookup: CDR1 SGHDN, CDR2 FVKESK. CDR3 DNA: TGCGCCAGCAGCCAAATAAAAGGAAACTACGAGCAGTACTTC. Encoded protein: CASSQIKGNYEQYF.

The gene calls are TRBV25-1 and TRBJ1-1, with D possibly matching TRBD1 (5 bases). The CDR3 loop spans 14 amino acids. The germline CDR1 and CDR2 sequences are MGHDK and SYGVNS. The ends were cut back, 2 bases at V and 3 bases at J, with 10 bases in the middle. The CDR3 nucleotides read TGTGCCAGCAGTGAAACGGCAGGGTACACTGAAGCTTTCTTT. Its translation is CASSETAGYTEAFF. Variable domain in full (rest from reference TRBV25-1 and TRBJ1-1): EADIYQTPRYLVIGTGKKITLECSQTMGHDKMYWYQQDPGMELHLIHYSYGVNSTEKGDLSSESTVSRIRTEHFPLTLESARPSHTSQYLCASSETAGYTEAFFGQGTRLTVV.

This clonotype has only a few counts. V is TRBV4-1 and J is TRBJ1-1, with unresolved D. V was cut by 4 bases and J by 4 bases, with 13 bases left in between. Germline loops: CDR1 MGHRA, CDR2 YSYEKL. The CDR3 runs 14 residues. The CDR3 reads CASSPLGEATEAFF. CDR3 DNA: TGCGCCAGCAGCCCCCTCGGGGAGGCCACTGAAGCTTTCTTT.

This clonotype was seen repeatedly, ten times or more. The rearrangement uses TRBV29-1 and TRBJ2-5; 11 bases fit TRBD2. The V and J ends lost 7 bases and 4 bases, in that order; junction bases with no gene match: 2. CDR3 length equals 12 residues. Germline V CDR1 and CDR2: SQVTM, ANQGSEA. As DNA, the CDR3 is TGCAGCGAAACTAGCGGGGGAGAGACCCAGTACTTC. As protein: CSETSGGETQYF.